The clone carrying this T cell receptor (beta chain) was observed once. Assay: immunoSEQ multiplex PCR; the TCRdb copy retains only in-frame clones and omits some. The sample has some 200,000 clones; around nine tenths are singletons. The sample belongs to a study of blood T cell repertoires in COVID-19. There are 16 residues in the CDR3. The V segment lost 1 base and the J segment 5 bases; nucleotides outside the gene matches: 7. Germline lookup yields CDR1 LGHNA and CDR2 YNFKEQ. The TCR originated in a woman between 18 and 30 years old who had recovered from COVID-19. The V and J genes are TRBV4-2 and TRBJ2-1; 8 bases align to TRBD2. Source material: peripheral blood. The CDR3 loop is CASSQAGGPVDNEQFF. Here the CDR3 DNA reads TGTGCCAGCAGCCAAGCGGGAGGGCCGGTGGACAATGAGCAGTTCTTC.